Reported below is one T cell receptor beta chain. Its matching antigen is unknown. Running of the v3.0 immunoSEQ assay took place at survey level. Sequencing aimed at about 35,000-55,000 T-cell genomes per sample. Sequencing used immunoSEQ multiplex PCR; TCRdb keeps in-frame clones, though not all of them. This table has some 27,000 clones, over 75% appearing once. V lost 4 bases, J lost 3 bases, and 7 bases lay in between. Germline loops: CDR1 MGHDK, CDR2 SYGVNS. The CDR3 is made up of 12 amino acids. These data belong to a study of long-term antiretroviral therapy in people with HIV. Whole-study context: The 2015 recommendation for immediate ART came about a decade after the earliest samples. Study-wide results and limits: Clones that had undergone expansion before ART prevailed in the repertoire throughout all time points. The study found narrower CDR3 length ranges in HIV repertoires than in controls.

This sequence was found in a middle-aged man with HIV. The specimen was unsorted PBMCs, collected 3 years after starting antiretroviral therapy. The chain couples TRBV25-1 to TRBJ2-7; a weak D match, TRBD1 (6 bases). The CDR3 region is CASSGTVYEQYF. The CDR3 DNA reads TGTGCCAGCAGTGGGACAGTCTACGAGCAGTACTTC.